These T cell receptor beta chains were read from a single sample in a study of shared clonotypes between healthy human individuals. Only in-frame clones appear in the TCRdb table, and some are missing; sequencing was by immunoSEQ multiplex PCR. The sample has more than 600,000 clones, 92% seen once. Sequencing was performed on naive CD8+ T cells sorted from blood. The source is a man under 40 in good health. The CDR3 runs from the conserved cysteine through the conserved F or W. D genes are given only for firm matches. The listing skips clone size in some rows; elsewhere it reads once, few, many or a size class.

V gene	clone size	CDR3 length	D gene	J gene	CDR3 DNA	CDR3 protein
TRBV27	NA	15	NA	TRBJ1-4	TGTGCCAGCAGTCCGTACAAGTCAACTAATGAAAAACTGTTTTTT	CASSPYKSTNEKLFF
TRBV7-9	NA	15	TRBD2	TRBJ2-7	TGTGCCAGCAGCGACACTAGCGGAGACTACTACGAGCAGTACTTC	CASSDTSGDYYEQYF
TRBV11-2	NA	13	NA	TRBJ2-7	TGTGCCAGCAGACAGGACACCATTTACGAGCAGTACTTC	CASRQDTIYEQYF
TRBV18	once	16	TRBD1	TRBJ2-1	TGTGCCAGCTCACCACCGAGGGGACAGGGGGACAATGAGCAGTTCTTC	CASSPPRGQGDNEQFF
TRBV7-9	NA	12	NA	TRBJ2-7	TGTGCCAGCAGCGGGACCCCCTACGAGCAGTACTTC	CASSGTPYEQYF
TRBV6-1	NA	10	NA	TRBJ2-7	TGTGCCACCAACTCCTACGAGCAGTACTTC	CATNSYEQYF
TRBV11-2	NA	18	TRBD2	TRBJ2-1	TGTGCCAGCAGCTTAGATTCACTAGCGATAATACTCGCCAATGAGCAGTTCTTC	CASSLDSLAIILANEQFF
TRBV10-3	NA	18	TRBD2	TRBJ2-1	TGTGCCATCAGTGAGTCTTTTTATGGCGGGAGAGTAGGTAATGAGCAGTTCTTC	CAISESFYGGRVGNEQFF
TRBV28	NA	16	TRBD1	TRBJ1-4	TGTGCCAGCAGTTCAAGACAGGGAGCAACTAATGAAAAACTGTTTTTT	CASSSRQGATNEKLFF
TRBV6-1	NA	16	NA	TRBJ2-5	TGTGCCAGCAGTGAGGTGGAGGGGGGTCGGCAAATACCTGAGTACTTC	CASSEVEGGRQIPEYF
TRBV5-4	NA	14	NA	TRBJ2-7	TGTGCCAGCAGCATCTCGGACAGTCTCTACGAGCAGTACTTC	CASSISDSLYEQYF
TRBV9	NA	16	NA	TRBJ2-4	TGTGCCAGCAGCGTAGGAGGGGGAGCCGCCAAAAACATTCAGTACTTC	CASSVGGGAAKNIQYF
TRBV9	NA	17	TRBD2	TRBJ2-2	TGTGCCAGCAGCCCGGGACTAGCGGGGGAGAACACCGGGGAGCTGTTTTTT	CASSPGLAGENTGELFF
TRBV28	NA	11	TRBD2	TRBJ2-7	TGTGCCACTACTAGCGTCTACGAGCAGTACTTC	CATTSVYEQYF
TRBV4-1	NA	14	NA	TRBJ2-2	TGCGCCAGCAGCCAAGAGCCAGGGGCCGGGGAGCTGTTTTTT	CASSQEPGAGELFF
TRBV5-4	NA	14	TRBD1	TRBJ1-1	TGTGCCAGCAGCTCGGGACAGGTCAACACTGAAGCTTTCTTT	CASSSGQVNTEAFF
TRBV11-2	NA	15	NA	TRBJ2-1	TGTGCCAGCAGCTTATGGTCCGGGTTTGGCAATGAGCAGTTCTTC	CASSLWSGFGNEQFF
TRBV7-9	NA	16	TRBD2	TRBJ2-1	TGTGCCAGCAGCGGAGCTAGCGGAAGCTCCTACAATGAGCAGTTCTTC	CASSGASGSSYNEQFF
TRBV27	NA	17	TRBD1	TRBJ2-7	TGTGCCAGCAGTTTATTAGTGGGGACAGGGGGCATAAACGAGCAGTACTTC	CASSLLVGTGGINEQYF
TRBV4-1	NA	14	NA	TRBJ2-7	TGCGCCAGCAGCCAAGATGTCTCGACCTACGAGCAGTACTTC	CASSQDVSTYEQYF
TRBV2	NA	13	NA	TRBJ2-7	TGTGCCAGCATCGGACAAAACTCCTACGAGCAGTACTTC	CASIGQNSYEQYF
TRBV10-3	NA	15	TRBD1	TRBJ2-1	TGTGCCACCGGAGGCGTGGACAGGGTGATCAATGAGCAGTTCTTC	CATGGVDRVINEQFF
TRBV27	NA	15	TRBD2	TRBJ2-1	TGTGCCAGCAGTTTAATCGGGGGGACCTACAATGAGCAGTTCTTC	CASSLIGGTYNEQFF
TRBV2	once	13	NA	TRBJ2-7	TGTGCCAGCAGTGAACTTACGACTGGGGAGCAGTACTTC	CASSELTTGEQYF
TRBV7-8	NA	14	NA	TRBJ2-2	TGTGCCAGCAGCTCACAGGGGAACACCGGGGAGCTGTTTTTT	CASSSQGNTGELFF
TRBV7-6	NA	15	TRBD2	TRBJ2-7	TGTGCCAGCAGCTTAGAAGGACTAGTAGGCGACGAGCAGTACTTC	CASSLEGLVGDEQYF
TRBV28	NA	16	TRBD1	TRBJ1-4	TGTGCCAGCAGCCTCTGGACAGGGGGCTTTAATGAAAAACTGTTTTTT	CASSLWTGGFNEKLFF
TRBV15	NA	20	NA	TRBJ2-2	TGTGCCACCAGCAGGCAGGGCCCCGATACGAACGAAGGTTCCACCGGGGAGCTGTTTTTT	CATSRQGPDTNEGSTGELFF
TRBV10-3	NA	14	TRBD2	TRBJ2-1	TGTGCCATCTCCGGACTAGCGGGAAAGAATGAGCAGTTCTTC	CAISGLAGKNEQFF
TRBV13	NA	16	NA	TRBJ2-3	TGTGCCAGCAGCTCCACGCAGAAGTCTAGCACAGATACGCAGTATTTT	CASSSTQKSSTDTQYF